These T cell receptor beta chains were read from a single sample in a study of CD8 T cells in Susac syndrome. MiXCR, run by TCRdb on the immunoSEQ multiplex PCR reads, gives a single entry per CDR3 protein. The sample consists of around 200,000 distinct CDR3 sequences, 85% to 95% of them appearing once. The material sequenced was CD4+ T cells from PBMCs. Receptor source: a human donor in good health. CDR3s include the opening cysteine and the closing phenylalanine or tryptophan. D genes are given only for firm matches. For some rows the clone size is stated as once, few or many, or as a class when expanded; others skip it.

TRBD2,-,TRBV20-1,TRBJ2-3,TGCGGCGTCGTCAGCGGGGGGGAGGGTACGCAGTATTTT,CGVVSGGEGTQYF
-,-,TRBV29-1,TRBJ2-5,TGCAGCGGGGAGCAAGAGACCCAGTACTTC,CSGEQETQYF
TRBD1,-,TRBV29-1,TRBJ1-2,TGCAGCGGGGAGGGGGCCAATGGCTACACCTTC,CSGEGANGYTF
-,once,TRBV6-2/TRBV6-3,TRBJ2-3,TGTGCCAGCAGGTACCAGGGTGGCACAGATACGCAGTATTTT,CASRYQGGTDTQYF
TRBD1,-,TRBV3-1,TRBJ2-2,TGTGCCAGCAGACCCGGGACAGCCAGCACCGGGGAGCTGTTTTTT,CASRPGTASTGELFF
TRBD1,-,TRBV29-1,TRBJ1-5,TGCAGCGGTGTGACAGGGGTCGGTCAGCCCCAGCATTTT,CSGVTGVGQPQHF
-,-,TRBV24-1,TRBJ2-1,TGTGCCACCAGTGACGCCGATGAGCAGTTCTTC,CATSDADEQFF
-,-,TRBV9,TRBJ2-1,TGTGCCAGCAGCGCCCTAGCAACCTACAATGAGCAGTTCTTC,CASSALATYNEQFF
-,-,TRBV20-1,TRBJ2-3,TGCAGTGCTAGAGGCGTCGGATACGGGCAGTATTTT,CSARGVGYGQYF
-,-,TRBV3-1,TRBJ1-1,TGTGCCAGCAGCCCCGCCAGGGCGAACACTGAAGCTTTCTTT,CASSPARANTEAFF
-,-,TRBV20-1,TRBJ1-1,TGCAGTGCTCCACCTACGAACACTGAAGCTTTCTTT,CSAPPTNTEAFF
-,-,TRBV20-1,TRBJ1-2,TGCAGTGCTAACAGCCTTAGGGGCTATGGCTACACCTTC,CSANSLRGYGYTF
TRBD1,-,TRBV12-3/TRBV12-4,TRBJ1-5,TGTGCCAGCAGCCTAGGGACAGGGAGCAATCAGCCCCAGCATTTT,CASSLGTGSNQPQHF
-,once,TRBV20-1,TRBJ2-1,TGCAGTGCAAAGGAGGGTTCCTACAATGAGCAGTTCTTC,CSAKEGSYNEQFF
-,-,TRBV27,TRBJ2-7,TGTGCCAGCAGATACCTCTCGGGAATAGGCTACGAGCAGTACTTC,CASRYLSGIGYEQYF
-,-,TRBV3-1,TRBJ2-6,TGTGCCAGCAGCCCTCGAACATCCTCTAATGCCAACGTCCTGACTTTC,CASSPRTSSNANVLTF
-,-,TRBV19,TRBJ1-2,TGTGCCAGTAGCGCCGAAGGGGGTGGCTACACCTTC,CASSAEGGGYTF
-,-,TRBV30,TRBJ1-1,TGTGCCTGTCAGGGGAACACTGAAGCTTTCTTT,CACQGNTEAFF
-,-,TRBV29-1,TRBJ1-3,TGCAGCGTTCAAATCGAAGTCGGAAACACCATATATTTT,CSVQIEVGNTIYF
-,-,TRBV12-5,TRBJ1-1,TGTGCTAGTGGTTTGTGGGAGAGCACTGAAGCTTTCTTT,CASGLWESTEAFF
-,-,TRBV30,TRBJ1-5,TGTGCCTGGAGTTCCCCGAGCAATCAGCCCCAGCATTTT,CAWSSPSNQPQHF
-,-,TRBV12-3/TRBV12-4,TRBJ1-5,TGTGCCAGCAGTTCCCGGTGGGCGAGGGGATATAGCAATCAGCCCCAGCATTTT,CASSSRWARGYSNQPQHF
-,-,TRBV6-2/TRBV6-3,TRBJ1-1,TGTGCCAGCACCCCTCTTGGCAAAGGGTTGCCGAACACTGAAGCTTTCTTT,CASTPLGKGLPNTEAFF
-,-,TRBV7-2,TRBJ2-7,TGTGCCAGCAGCTTCAGGGGCCTCCCTCGCTACGAGCAGTACTTC,CASSFRGLPRYEQYF
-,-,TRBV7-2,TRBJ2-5,TGTGCCAGCAGCCGGTACCAAGAGACCCAGTACTTC,CASSRYQETQYF
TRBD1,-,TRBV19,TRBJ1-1,TGTGCCAGTAGTAGGGACAGGAACACTGAAGCTTTCTTT,CASSRDRNTEAFF
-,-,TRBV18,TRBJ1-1,TGTGCCAGCTCACCGGGGGACCGGCCGGTCTTT,CASSPGDRPVF
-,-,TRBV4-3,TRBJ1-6,TGCGCCAGCAGCCAAGACTTGAGTGATTCACCCCTCCACTTT,CASSQDLSDSPLHF
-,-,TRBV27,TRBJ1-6,TGTGCCAGCAGTTTGCGTACACTTATCTCCTATAATTCACCCCTCCACTTT,CASSLRTLISYNSPLHF
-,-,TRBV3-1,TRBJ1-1,TGTGCCAGCAGCCAAGTCGCGGGACGCACTGAAGCTTTCTTT,CASSQVAGRTEAFF
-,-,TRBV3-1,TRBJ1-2,TGTGCCAGCAGCCAAGATGTGGATGGCTACACCTTC,CASSQDVDGYTF
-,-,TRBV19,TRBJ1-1,TGTGCCAGTAGTATGAGGAACACTGAAGCTTTCTTT,CASSMRNTEAFF
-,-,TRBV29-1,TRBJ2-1,TGCAGCGGTGGGGACTGGAACAATGAGCAGTTCTTC,CSGGDWNNEQFF
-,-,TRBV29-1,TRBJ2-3,TGCAGCGTTCTAGGGGGATCTAGCACAGATACGCAGTATTTT,CSVLGGSSTDTQYF
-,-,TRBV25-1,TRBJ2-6,TGTGCCCCGGCCCCGCACCTCTCTGGGGCCAACGTCCTGACTTTC,CAPAPHLSGANVLTF
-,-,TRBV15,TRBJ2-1,TGTGCCACCAGCAGAGTGAAGGCTGCCTACAATGAGCAGTTCTTC,CATSRVKAAYNEQFF
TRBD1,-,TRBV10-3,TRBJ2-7,TGTGCCATCAGCCAGGGACAGGGGCCCTACGAGCAGTACTTC,CAISQGQGPYEQYF
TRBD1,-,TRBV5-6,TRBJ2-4,TGTGCCAGCAGATTCCGGACAGGGGCTCCCAACATTCAGTACTTC,CASRFRTGAPNIQYF
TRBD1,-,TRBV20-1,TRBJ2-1,TGCAGTGCCTTCGGACAGGGGGCCCACAATGAGCAGTTCTTC,CSAFGQGAHNEQFF
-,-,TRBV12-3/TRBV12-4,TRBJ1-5,TGTGCCAGCAGTGTTTCGGTTCATCAGCCCCAGCATTTT,CASSVSVHQPQHF
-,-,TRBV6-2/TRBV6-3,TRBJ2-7,TGTGCCAGCAGTTACTCTGCAAGCTACGAGCAGTACTTC,CASSYSASYEQYF
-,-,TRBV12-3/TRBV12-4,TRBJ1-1,TGTGCCAGCAGATGGGACGAAAACACTGAAGCTTTCTTT,CASRWDENTEAFF
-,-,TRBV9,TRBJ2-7,TGTGCCAGCAGCGTAGAACAGGTTGCCTACGAGCAGTACTTC,CASSVEQVAYEQYF
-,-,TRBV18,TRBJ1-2,TGTGCCAGCGCCGTCGGGGGCGACTATGGCTACACCTTC,CASAVGGDYGYTF
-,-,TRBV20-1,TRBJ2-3,TGCAGTGCTCATAGCTCGAGCACAGATACGCAGTATTTT,CSAHSSSTDTQYF
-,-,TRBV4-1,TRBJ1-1,TGCGCCAGCAGCCATCCGAGGCCCCCGAACACTGAAGCTTTCTTT,CASSHPRPPNTEAFF
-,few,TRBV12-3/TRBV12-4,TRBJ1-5,TGTGCCAGCAGTTTGGGGGACCGGGGGCGGGGGCAGCCCCAGCATTTT,CASSLGDRGRGQPQHF
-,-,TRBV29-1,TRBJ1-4,TGCAGCTATAATCCCGGGGAGTCTAAAGCTCATGAAAAACTGTTTTTT,CSYNPGESKAHEKLFF
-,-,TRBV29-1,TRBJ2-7,TGCAGCTACTCTTCCGGGGCCTACGAGCAGTACTTC,CSYSSGAYEQYF
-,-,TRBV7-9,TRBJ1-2,TGTGCCAGCAGCTCCCACAGTAGCGTAAACTATGGCTACACCTTC,CASSSHSSVNYGYTF
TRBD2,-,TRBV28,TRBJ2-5,TGTGCCAGCAGCCCGACTAGCGGGAGGCAAGAGACCCAGTACTTC,CASSPTSGRQETQYF
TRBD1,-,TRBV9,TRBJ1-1,TGTGCCAGCAGCTTCGGGACAGGGGCGGTCACTGAAGCTTTCTTT,CASSFGTGAVTEAFF
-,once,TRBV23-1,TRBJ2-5,TGCGCCAGCAGTCAATCTAGATGCGATCCCGTCGGTGAGACCCAGTACTTC,CASSQSRCDPVGETQYF
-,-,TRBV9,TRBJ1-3,TGTGCCAGCAGCGCGGCAAGGCTGGCGCCTGGAAACACCATATATTTT,CASSAARLAPGNTIYF
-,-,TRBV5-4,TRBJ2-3,TGTGCCAGCAGCGTAGGGGGCTGGACTAGCTCGGCAGATACGCAGTATTTT,CASSVGGWTSSADTQYF
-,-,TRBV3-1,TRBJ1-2,TGTGCCAGCAGCCAATGGGCAGCCGTTAATGGCTACACCTTC,CASSQWAAVNGYTF
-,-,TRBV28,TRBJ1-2,TGTGCCAGCAGTCCACGGGGAGTAGGCTACACCTTC,CASSPRGVGYTF
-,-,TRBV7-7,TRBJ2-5,TGTGCCAGCAGCGTGGACCGGGGGGCCGTGGAGACCCAGTACTTC,CASSVDRGAVETQYF
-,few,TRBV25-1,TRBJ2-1,TGTGCCAGCAGTGGAAGCGGACCCTACAATGAGCAGTTCTTC,CASSGSGPYNEQFF